Below are 23 T cell receptor beta chains sequenced from a single sample in a study of blood T cell repertoires in COVID-19. The data were produced by immunoSEQ multiplex PCR, yet TCRdb's version contains in-frame clones alone and is incomplete. The top ten clones hold about 2.7% of a sample with under 200,000 clones, roughly four fifths of them seen once. Sequencing used peripheral blood. These receptors all stem from a human donor with acute or convalescent COVID-19. The donor label of this sample is uncertain.

The chain combines TRBV10-3 with TRBJ2-3; tentatively, D is TRBD2 (5 bases). Trimming shortened V by 0 bases and J by 6 bases, and 13 bases separated the two germline ends. CDR3 length equals 15 residues. The V gene's germline CDR1 is ENHRY and CDR2 SYGVKD. CDR3 region: CAISESNGVGDTQYF. As DNA, the CDR3 is TGTGCCATCAGTGAGTCGAACGGGGTCGGCGATACGCAGTATTTT.

The chain joins TRBV9 to TRBJ2-7, with D tentatively TRBD2 (5 bases). The V gene's germline CDR1 is SGDLS and CDR2 YYNGEE. This CDR3 contains 15 residues. V lost 3 bases to trimming and J lost 3 bases, with 16 bases between them. The CDR3 DNA reads TGTGCCAGCAGCGAGCTGGGAGACTTTCGCTACGAGCAGTACTTC. Its protein product is CASSELGDFRYEQYF.

J is TRBJ2-2 and V is TRBV11-2; possible D gene TRBD1, 5 bases. CDR1 is SGHAT, CDR2 FQNNGV, per germline. This CDR3 has 16 residues. Trimming took off 6 bases at V and 1 base at J, with 15 bases between the two ends. CDR3 bases: TGTGCCAGCAGACCCCTCCAGGGCAAGAACACCGGGGAGCTGTTTTTT. It is translated as CASRPLQGKNTGELFF.

The chain combines TRBV5-1 with TRBJ2-1; D unresolved. Germline-derived CDR1 and CDR2 are SGHRS and YFSETQ. The CDR3 spans 12 residues. V was cut by 1 base and J by 7 bases, with 6 bases left in between. In DNA, the CDR3 is TGCGCCAGCAGCTTGCCTACTAATGAGCAGTTCTTC. Protein product: CASSLPTNEQFF.

In its sample, this clone was seen once. V usage is TRBV15 and J usage is TRBJ2-1; D not certain. The CDR3 extends over 13 amino acids. Germline values: CDR1 LNHNV, CDR2 YYDKDF (reference sequence). Deletions cut 0 bases from V and 8 bases from J, with 8 bases between. In DNA form, the CDR3 reads TGTGCCACCAGCAGAGATAAACCGGATGAGCAGTTCTTC. This codes for CATSRDKPDEQFF.

V gene TRBV19 combines with J gene TRBJ2-1; the D gene is possibly TRBD1 (5 bases). Germline CDR1 reads LNHDA; CDR2 reads SQIVND (reference sequence). The CDR3 contains 15 residues. Trimming left V 5 bases short and J 0 bases short, with 11 bases between. This CDR3 is CASSATGLSYNEQFF. The CDR3 DNA is TGTGCCAGTAGTGCCACAGGCCTCTCCTACAATGAGCAGTTCTTC.

V gene TRBV7-3 combines with J gene TRBJ2-2; the D is unclear. Germline V gene data show CDR1 as SGHTA and CDR2 as FQGTGA. The CDR3 extends over 13 amino acids. V was trimmed by 4 bases and J by 4 bases, leaving 7 bases between them. CDR3 loop: CASSSQSTGELFF. As DNA, the CDR3 is TGTGCCAGCAGCTCACAGAGCACCGGGGAGCTGTTTTTT.

The chain is built from TRBV14 and TRBJ2-7; D unclear. This CDR3 is built from 15 residues. Germline V CDR1 and CDR2: SGHDN, FVKESK. V was pared by 0 bases and J by 1 base, with 10 bases between. This CDR3 is CASSQDHSHSYEQYF. CDR3 coding DNA: TGTGCCAGCAGCCAAGACCACAGTCATTCCTACGAGCAGTACTTC.

V is TRBV7-3 and J is TRBJ2-2; 8 bases agree with TRBD2. The germline V gene has CDR1 SGHTA and CDR2 FQGTGA. The CDR3 has 15 residues. V lost 3 bases, J lost 3 bases, and 3 bases stayed unmatched. The CDR3 region is CASSLMGLDTGELFF. Here the CDR3 DNA reads TGTGCCAGCAGCTTGATGGGACTAGACACCGGGGAGCTGTTTTTT.

This clone was picked up a small number of times. V gene TRBV10-3 combines with J gene TRBJ2-7; possible D gene TRBD1, 6 bases. Germline lookup yields CDR1 ENHRY and CDR2 SYGVKD. CDR3 length: 18 residues. V was clipped by 2 bases and J by 2 bases, with 22 bases between them. This chain's CDR3 is CAISENLKGGKSTYEQYF. The CDR3 DNA reads as TGTGCCATCAGTGAGAACCTAAAAGGGGGAAAATCCACCTACGAGCAGTACTTC.

The chain combines TRBV28 with TRBJ2-3; 8 bases agree with TRBD2. Germline V CDR1 and CDR2: MDHEN, SYDVKM. This CDR3 spans 16 amino acids. The junction had 9 bases not matched to a gene; V was cut back by 3 bases and J by 4 bases. In nucleotides, the CDR3 is TGTGCCAGCAGTTTTAGGGGACTAGTTTCGGCAGATACGCAGTATTTT. It encodes CASSFRGLVSADTQYF.

The chain joins TRBV27 to TRBJ2-4; D might be TRBD1 (6 bases). Germline V lookup: CDR1 MNHEY, CDR2 SMNVEV (reference sequence). This CDR3 region has 14 residues. V lost 3 bases, J lost 7 bases, and 13 bases lay in between. The CDR3 sequence is CASSLEAGVNIQYF. In nucleotides, the CDR3 is TGTGCCAGCAGTTTGGAGGCAGGGGTGAACATTCAGTACTTC.

This sequence joins TRBV19 and TRBJ1-2, with D hard to call. CDR1 and CDR2 (germline): LNHDA, SQIVND (reference sequence). Trimming left V 3 bases short and J 5 bases short, with 10 bases between. The CDR3 extends over 13 amino acids. Here the CDR3 reads CASSIGLRYGYTF. For the CDR3, the DNA is TGTGCCAGTAGTATTGGACTACGTTATGGCTACACCTTC.

The chain links TRBV7-2 to TRBJ2-2; D call uncertain. This CDR3 has 15 residues. In germline, CDR1 is SGHTA, CDR2 FQGNSA. V lost 1 base and J lost 2, with 8 bases in between. The CDR3 nucleotides read TGTGCCAGCAGCTTAGGGGCTTCCAACACCGGGGAGCTGTTTTTT. This sequence encodes CASSLGASNTGELFF.

The rearrangement links TRBV3-1 (or the pseudogene TRBV3-2) to TRBJ2-2, with 10 bases lining up with TRBD2. This CDR3 is built from 20 residues. The ends lost 6 bases at V and 2 bases at J; junction bases unmatched: 18. Germline assignment: CDR1 LGHDT and CDR2 YNNKEL (reference sequence). The CDR3 protein is CASRPRFLAGVGGNTGELFF. The CDR3 nucleotides read TGTGCCAGCAGACCTAGATTCCTAGCGGGAGTTGGGGGCAACACCGGGGAGCTGTTTTTT.

The genes are TRBV30 and TRBJ2-1, with D perhaps TRBD2 (6 bases). The CDR3 totals 13 residues. Deletions cut 5 bases from V and 9 bases from J, with 17 bases between. CDR1 GTSNPN and CDR2 SVGIG come from the germline V gene (reference sequence). CDR3 coding DNA: TGTGCCTGGGCTCCCCTTATCGGGGGTGAGCAGTTCTTC. This sequence encodes CAWAPLIGGEQFF.

The CDR3 here is CAWKRSPGDGNTIYF. DNA for the CDR3: TGTGCCTGGAAACGCAGTCCAGGGGACGGAAACACCATATATTTT. This chain joins TRBV30 and TRBJ1-3; tentatively, D is TRBD1 (6 bases). The CDR3 covers 15 residues. Trimming stripped 4 bases from V and 4 bases from J, with 17 bases between. CDR1 and CDR2 from the germline V gene are GTSNPN and SVGIG (reference sequence).

CDR3 nucleotide sequence: TGTGCCAGTAGCCAAAGGAGACGGCTGCTAAACGACACTGAAGCTTTCTTT. It specifies CASSQRRRLLNDTEAFF. The rearrangement links TRBV19 to TRBJ1-1; unclear D gene. This CDR3 spans 17 amino acids. Germline V lookup: CDR1 LNHDA, CDR2 SQIVND (reference sequence). Trimming took off 6 bases at V and 3 bases at J, with 23 bases between the two ends. The whole variable domain, remainder taken from reference TRBV19 and TRBJ1-1, is DGGITQSPKYLFRKEGQNVTLSCEQNLNHDAMYWYRQDPGQGLRLIYYSQIVNDFQKGDIAEGYSVSREKKESFPLTVTSAQKNPTAFYLCASSQRRRLLNDTEAFFGQGTRLTVV.

The chain employs TRBV7-9 and TRBJ2-3, with 10 bases aligning to TRBD2. Germline loops: CDR1 SEHNR, CDR2 FQNEAQ (reference sequence). The CDR3 has 16 residues. Trimming removed 5 bases from V and 3 bases from J; junction bases left unmatched: 8. In DNA, the CDR3 is TGTGCCAGCAGCCCGCGGACTAGCGGACTTACAGATACGCAGTATTTT. It translates to CASSPRTSGLTDTQYF.

The chain employs TRBV7-6 and TRBJ1-2; 7 bases fit TRBD1. V was clipped by 2 bases and J by 4 bases; unmatched bases: 1. This CDR3 has 13 residues. Germline V gene sequence: CDR1 SGHVS, CDR2 FNYEAQ. The DNA of the CDR3 is TGTGCCAGCAGCTTACGGGACAGCTATGGCTACACCTTC. This translates into CASSLRDSYGYTF.

The chain carries TRBV3-1 (or the pseudogene TRBV3-2) and TRBJ2-7; 13 nucleotides align to TRBD2. The CDR3 totals 16 residues. Germline CDR1 is LGHDT and CDR2 is YNNKEL (reference sequence). With V trimmed by 3 bases and J by 0 bases, 2 bases remained unmatched. The CDR3, as DNA: TGTGCCAGCAGCCAGGGACTAGCGGGAATCTCCTACGAGCAGTACTTC. Its protein product is CASSQGLAGISYEQYF.

The rearrangement uses TRBV18 and TRBJ1-1; weak D call: TRBD1 (5 bases). The CDR3 extends over 13 amino acids. Germline loops: CDR1 KGHSH, CDR2 LQKENI. Trimming left V 7 bases short and J 2 bases short, with 11 bases between. The CDR3 reads CASLTDRNTEAFF. The CDR3 DNA reads as TGTGCCAGCTTGACCGACAGAAACACTGAAGCTTTCTTT.

With respect to this clone: Mismatch with germline at one junction end may stem from a read error. The chain has TRBV7-7 and TRBJ1-4; no reliable D call. CDR3 length: 16 residues. Germline CDR1 and CDR2: SSHAT and FNYEAQ (reference sequence). The CDR3 region has the DNA TGTGCTAGCAGCTTAGTTCGCCGCGCAACTAATGAAAAACTGTTTTTT. Encoded protein: CASSLVRRATNEKLFF.